These T cell receptor beta chains were read from a single sample in a study of regulatory T cells in long-lasting Graves disease. TCRdb re-called the multiplex PCR reads through MiXCR, storing one row per CDR3 protein. The sample consists of hundreds of thousands of distinct CDR3 sequences, 12% of them appearing once. This same sample was also part of a study on T cells in Graves' hyperthyroidism and ophthalmopathy.

Sequencing used peripheral blood mononuclear cells (PBMCs), obtained at new diagnosis, from a patient treated with antithyroid drugs. The receptors shown here come from a woman under 40 with Graves disease. CDR3s include the opening cysteine and the closing phenylalanine or tryptophan. The D gene is left open where the match is weak. Size is omitted from some rows. Given values are once, few, many or a class for expanded clones.

J gene | V gene | clone size | D gene | CDR3 DNA | CDR3 protein
TRBJ2-7 | TRBV7-2 | once | . | TGTGCCAGCAGTTTCAACCAGGGTTACGAGCAGTACTTC | CASSFNQGYEQYF
TRBJ2-6 | TRBV6-2/TRBV6-3 | . | . | TGTGCCAGCAGTTACTCGATTGATAAGATAGGGTCTGGGGCCAACGTCCTGACTTTC | CASSYSIDKIGSGANVLTF
TRBJ2-7 | TRBV3-1 | many | . | TGTGCCAGCAGCCAGTCTAGCAGCTGGCAGTACTTC | CASSQSSSWQYF
TRBJ1-1 | TRBV20-1 | many | . | TGCAGTGCTACTAAACAGGGAGGCACTGAAGCTTTCTTT | CSATKQGGTEAFF
TRBJ2-5 | TRBV7-9 | many | TRBD1 | TGTGCCAGCAGCCCAGCGAAGCGTCGGACCTGGACAGGGGTTGAGACCCAGTACTTC | CASSPAKRRTWTGVETQYF
TRBJ2-1 | TRBV19 | . | . | TGTGCCAGTACCCCGGGGAGGGGGCCCTACAATGAGCAGTTCTTC | CASTPGRGPYNEQFF
TRBJ2-3 | TRBV10-3 | few | . | TGTGCCGTTCGACCCTCCGGGGCGGCAGATACGCAGTATTTT | CAVRPSGAADTQYF
TRBJ2-1 | TRBV28 | many | TRBD1 | TGTGCCAGCAGTGCACACACAGGGGGATACAATGAGCAGTTCTTC | CASSAHTGGYNEQFF
TRBJ1-1 | TRBV10-1 | . | . | TGCGCCAGCAGTGAGTCGCCCGGAGGTAACACTGAAGCTTTCTTT | CASSESPGGNTEAFF
TRBJ1-2 | TRBV30 | many | . | TGTGCCTGGCTGGGATTCCTCTACACCTTC | CAWLGFLYTF
TRBJ2-5 | TRBV29-1 | few | TRBD2 | TGCAGCGTTGTGGGGACTAGCGGGTATCAAGAGACCCAGTACTTC | CSVVGTSGYQETQYF
TRBJ1-2 | TRBV15 | many | . | TGTGCCACCAGCAGAGAACTCACGGTAAACTATGGCTACACCTTC | CATSRELTVNYGYTF
TRBJ2-3 | TRBV28 | many | TRBD2 | TGTGCCAGCAGTCCAATGGCGGGGGGCACAGATACGCAGTATTTT | CASSPMAGGTDTQYF
TRBJ2-7 | TRBV6-5 | many | . | TGTGCCAGCAGTTACTTGTACGAGCAGTACTTC | CASSYLYEQYF
TRBJ2-1 | TRBV7-6 | . | . | TGTGCCAGCAGCTTAGCGCTGACGGCTGGTGAGCAGTTCTTC | CASSLALTAGEQFF
TRBJ2-3 | TRBV5-4 | many | . | TGTGCCAGCAGCTTGGTGGGTACCCTGAGTACGCAGTATTTT | CASSLVGTLSTQYF
TRBJ1-6 | TRBV11-2 | many | . | TGTGCCAGCAGCCTTGGAACAGGGAGTTCACCCCTCCACTTT | CASSLGTGSSPLHF
TRBJ1-5 | TRBV2 | many | . | TGTGCCAGCAGTTCCTCCAGACGAGAACCAAATCAGCCCCAGCATTTT | CASSSSRREPNQPQHF
TRBJ1-1 | TRBV12-3/TRBV12-4 | many | TRBD1 | TGTGCCAGCAGTTTAGGGGACAGGGGGCGACGGGGGAACACTGAAGCTTTCTTT | CASSLGDRGRRGNTEAFF
TRBJ1-2 | TRBV6-2/TRBV6-3 | . | TRBD1 | TGTGCCAGCAGTGGGGACAGGCCCCGCGGAGGTTGCTACACCTTC | CASSGDRPRGGCYTF